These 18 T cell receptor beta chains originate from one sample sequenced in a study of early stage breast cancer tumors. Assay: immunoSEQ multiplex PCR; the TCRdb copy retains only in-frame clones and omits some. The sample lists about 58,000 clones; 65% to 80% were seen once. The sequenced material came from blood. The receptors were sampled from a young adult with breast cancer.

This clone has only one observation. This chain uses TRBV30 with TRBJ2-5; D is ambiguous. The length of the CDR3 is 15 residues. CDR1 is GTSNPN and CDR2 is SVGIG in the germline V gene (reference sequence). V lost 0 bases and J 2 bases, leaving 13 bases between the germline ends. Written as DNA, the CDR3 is TGTGCCTGGAGTGTAGGCAGAGGCCCGCAAGAGACCCAGTACTTC. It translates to CAWSVGRGPQETQYF.

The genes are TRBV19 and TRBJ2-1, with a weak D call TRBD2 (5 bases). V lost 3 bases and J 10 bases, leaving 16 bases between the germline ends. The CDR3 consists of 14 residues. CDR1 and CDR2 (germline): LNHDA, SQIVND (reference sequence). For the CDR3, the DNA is TGTGCCAGTAGTATGCGGGTGGGTGGGTTGGAGCAGTTCTTC. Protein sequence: CASSMRVGGLEQFF.

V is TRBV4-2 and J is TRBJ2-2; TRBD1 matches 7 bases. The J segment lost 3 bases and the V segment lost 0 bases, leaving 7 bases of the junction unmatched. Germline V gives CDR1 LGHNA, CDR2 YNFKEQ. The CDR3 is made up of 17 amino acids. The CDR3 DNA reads TGTGCCAGCAGCCAAGACGACAGGGCGTCTGACACCGGGGAGCTGTTTTTT. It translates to CASSQDDRASDTGELFF.

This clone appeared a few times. The CDR3 DNA reads TGTGCCAGCAGCTTCTCGGGACTAGCGGGAGGAGGTGGGGCCAACGTCCTGACTTTC. It yields the protein CASSFSGLAGGGGANVLTF. The rearrangement links TRBV7-9 to TRBJ2-6, with TRBD2 matching over 15 bases. The CDR3 contains 19 residues. Per the germline V gene, CDR1 is SEHNR and CDR2 is FQNEAQ (reference sequence). After removal of 3 bases from V and 3 bases from J, the junction contained 6 bases not matched to a gene.

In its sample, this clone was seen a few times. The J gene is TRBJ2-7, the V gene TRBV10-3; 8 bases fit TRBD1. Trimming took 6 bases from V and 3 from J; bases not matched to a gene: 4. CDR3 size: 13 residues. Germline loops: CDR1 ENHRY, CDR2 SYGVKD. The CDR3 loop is CAISGQGHYEQYF. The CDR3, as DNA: TGTGCCATCAGCGGACAGGGACACTACGAGCAGTACTTC.

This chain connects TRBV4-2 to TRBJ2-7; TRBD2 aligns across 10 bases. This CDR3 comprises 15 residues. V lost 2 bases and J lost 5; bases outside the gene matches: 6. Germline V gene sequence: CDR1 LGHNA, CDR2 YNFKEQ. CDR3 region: CASSQKREGIDEQYF. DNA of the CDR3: TGTGCCAGCAGCCAAAAGCGGGAGGGCATCGACGAGCAGTACTTC.

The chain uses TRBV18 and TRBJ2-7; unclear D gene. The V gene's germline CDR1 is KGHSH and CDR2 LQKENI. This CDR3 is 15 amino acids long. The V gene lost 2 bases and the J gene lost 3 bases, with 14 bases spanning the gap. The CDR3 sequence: CASSPFREQYYEQYF. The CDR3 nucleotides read TGTGCCAGCTCACCATTTCGAGAACAGTACTACGAGCAGTACTTC.

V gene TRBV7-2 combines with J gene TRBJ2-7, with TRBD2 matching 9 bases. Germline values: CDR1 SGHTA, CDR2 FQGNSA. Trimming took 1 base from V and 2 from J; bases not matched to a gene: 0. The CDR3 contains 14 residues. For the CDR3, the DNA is TGTGCCAGCAGCTTAGGCGGGAGGGCCTACGAGCAGTACTTC. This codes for CASSLGGRAYEQYF.

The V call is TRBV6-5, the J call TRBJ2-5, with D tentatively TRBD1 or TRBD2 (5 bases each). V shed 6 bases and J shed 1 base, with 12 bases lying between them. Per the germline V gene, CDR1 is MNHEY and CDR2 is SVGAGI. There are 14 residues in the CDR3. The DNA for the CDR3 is TGTGCCAGCAGCCCGACAGCGGCCCAAGAGACCCAGTACTTC. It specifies CASSPTAAQETQYF.

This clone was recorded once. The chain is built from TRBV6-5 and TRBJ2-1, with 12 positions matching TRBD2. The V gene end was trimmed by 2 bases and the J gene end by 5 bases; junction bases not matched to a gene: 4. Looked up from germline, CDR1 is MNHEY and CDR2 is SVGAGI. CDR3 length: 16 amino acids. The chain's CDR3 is CASSYLTSGGDNEQFF. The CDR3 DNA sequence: TGTGCCAGCAGTTACCTGACTAGCGGGGGTGACAATGAGCAGTTCTTC.

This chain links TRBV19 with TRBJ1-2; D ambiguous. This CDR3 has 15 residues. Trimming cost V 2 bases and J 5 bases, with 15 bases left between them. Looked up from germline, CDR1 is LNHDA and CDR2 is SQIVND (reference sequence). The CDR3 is CASSIPYRSDYGYTF. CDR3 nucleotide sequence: TGTGCCAGTAGTATACCGTACAGAAGCGATTATGGCTACACCTTC.

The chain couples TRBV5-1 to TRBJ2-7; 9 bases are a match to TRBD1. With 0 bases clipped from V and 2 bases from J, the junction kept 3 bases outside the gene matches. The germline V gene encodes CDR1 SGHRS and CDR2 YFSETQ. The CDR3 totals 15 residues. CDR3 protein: CASSLGQGGPYEQYF. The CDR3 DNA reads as TGCGCCAGCAGCTTGGGACAGGGGGGACCCTACGAGCAGTACTTC.

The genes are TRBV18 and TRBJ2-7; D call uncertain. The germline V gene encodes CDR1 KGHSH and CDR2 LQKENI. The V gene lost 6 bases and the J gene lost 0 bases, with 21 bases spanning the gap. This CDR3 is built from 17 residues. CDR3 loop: CASSQTKDSQSSYEQYF. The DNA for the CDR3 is TGTGCCAGCTCCCAAACGAAGGATTCTCAGAGCTCCTACGAGCAGTACTTC. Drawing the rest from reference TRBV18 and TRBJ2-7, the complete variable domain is NAGVMQNPRHLVRRRGQEARLRCSPMKGHSHVYWYRQLPEEGLKFMVYLQKENIIDESGMPKERFSAEFPKEGPSILRIQQVVRGDSAAYFCASSQTKDSQSSYEQYFGPGTRLTVT.

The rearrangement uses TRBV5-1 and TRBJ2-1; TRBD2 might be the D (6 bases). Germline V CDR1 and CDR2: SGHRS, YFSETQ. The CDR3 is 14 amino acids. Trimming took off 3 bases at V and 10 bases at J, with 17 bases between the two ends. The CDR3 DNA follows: TGCGCCAGCAGCTCGGGACCGGTCGGAGGGGAGCAGTTCTTC. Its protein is CASSSGPVGGEQFF.

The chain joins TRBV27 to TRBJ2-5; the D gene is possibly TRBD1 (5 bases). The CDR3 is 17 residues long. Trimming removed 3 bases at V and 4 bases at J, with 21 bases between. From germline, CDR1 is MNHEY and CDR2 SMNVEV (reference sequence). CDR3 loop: CASSLGGMRQGGETQYF. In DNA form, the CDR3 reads TGTGCCAGCAGTTTGGGTGGAATGAGGCAGGGTGGAGAGACCCAGTACTTC.

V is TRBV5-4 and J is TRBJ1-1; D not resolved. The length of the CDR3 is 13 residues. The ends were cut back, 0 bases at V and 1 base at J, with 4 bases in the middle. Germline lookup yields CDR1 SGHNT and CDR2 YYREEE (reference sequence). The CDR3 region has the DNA TGTGCCAGCAGCTTGGCAGGGAACACTGAAGCTTTCTTT. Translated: CASSLAGNTEAFF.

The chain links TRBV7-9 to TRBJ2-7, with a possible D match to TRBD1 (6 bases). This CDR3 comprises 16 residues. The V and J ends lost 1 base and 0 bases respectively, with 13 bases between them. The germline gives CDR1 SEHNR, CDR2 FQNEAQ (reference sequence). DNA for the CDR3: TGTGCCAGCAGCTTAGTCCGCGACAGGCTCTCCTACGAGCAGTACTTC. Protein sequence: CASSLVRDRLSYEQYF.

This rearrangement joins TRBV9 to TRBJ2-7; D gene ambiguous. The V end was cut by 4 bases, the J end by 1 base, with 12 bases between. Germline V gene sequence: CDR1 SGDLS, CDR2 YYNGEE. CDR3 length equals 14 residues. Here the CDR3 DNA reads TGTGCCAGCAGCAAAGATGCGGTATCCTACGAGCAGTACTTC. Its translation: CASSKDAVSYEQYF. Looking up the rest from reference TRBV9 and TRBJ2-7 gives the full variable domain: DSGVTQTPKHLITATGQRVTLRCSPRSGDLSVYWYQQSLDQGLQFLIQYYNGEERAKGNILERFSAQQFPDLHSELNLSSLELGDSALYFCASSKDAVSYEQYFGPGTRLTVT.